A single sample gave rise to the 22 T cell receptor beta chains below, sequenced in a study of blood T cell repertoires in COVID-19. Sequencing was performed with immunoSEQ multiplex PCR; in TCRdb, only in-frame clones are kept and a portion is missing. The sample has a few hundred thousand clones, about 91% seen once. Material: peripheral blood. Receptors were obtained from a person aged 18 to 29 with COVID-19, enrolled during active disease.

The chain combines TRBV4-2 with TRBJ2-2; 9 nucleotides line up with TRBD2. The CDR3 sequence is 16 residues long. Germline V gives CDR1 LGHNA, CDR2 YNFKEQ. The V gene end was trimmed by 0 bases and the J gene end by 1 base; junction bases not matched to a gene: 0. The CDR3 DNA sequence: TGTGCCAGCAGCCAAGAGACTAGCGGGAACACCGGGGAGCTGTTTTTT. Residues: CASSQETSGNTGELFF.

The chain is built from TRBV7-9 and TRBJ2-1; 10 nucleotides match TRBD2. The germline CDR1 and CDR2 sequences are SEHNR and FQNEAQ (reference sequence). CDR3 length: 15 residues. V was pared by 5 bases and J by 5 bases, with 6 bases of the junction left unmatched. CDR3 DNA sequence: TGTGCCAGCAGCCGGCGGACTAGCGGAGACAATGAGCAGTTCTTC. Its translation is CASSRRTSGDNEQFF. The full variable domain, rest sourced from reference TRBV7-9 and TRBJ2-1, is DTGVSQNPRHKITKRGQNVTFRCDPISEHNRLYWYRQTLGQGPEFLTYFQNEAQLEKSRLLSDRFSAERPKGSFSTLEIQRTEQGDSAMYLCASSRRTSGDNEQFFGPGTRLTVL.

In DNA form, the CDR3 reads TGTGCCAGCAGTCCTGGGACAGGACTTCGAGGCCAAGAGACCCAGTACTTC. Translation gives CASSPGTGLRGQETQYF. The gene calls are TRBV21-1 and TRBJ2-5; the DNA was not compared with TRBD1, the D call given in the table. TRBV21-1 is assigned pseudogene status. The CDR3 is 17 amino acids.

Only one count was recorded for this clone. The rearrangement links TRBV27 to TRBJ2-1; 13 bases align to TRBD2. CDR3 length equals 20 residues. Germline loops: CDR1 MNHEY, CDR2 SMNVEV (reference sequence). V was clipped by 5 bases and J by 0 bases; unmatched bases: 13. The CDR3 spells CASSHTSGRAPGGSYNEQFF. The CDR3 coding sequence is TGTGCCAGCAGTCATACTAGCGGGAGGGCCCCGGGAGGCTCCTACAATGAGCAGTTCTTC.

V and J are TRBV7-9 and TRBJ1-2, with 8 bases identical to TRBD1. The V segment lost 5 bases and the J segment 3 bases; nucleotides outside the gene matches: 5. Germline V CDR1 and CDR2: SEHNR, FQNEAQ (reference sequence). The CDR3 runs to 14 residues. The CDR3 region has the DNA TGTGCCAGCAGCACACAGGGGGGGGACTATGGCTACACCTTC. It translates to CASSTQGGDYGYTF.

The chain couples TRBV18 to TRBJ1-3; 7 bases map to TRBD1. CDR1 is KGHSH, CDR2 LQKENI, per germline. CDR3 length: 16 residues. Trimming removed 0 bases from V and 2 bases from J; junction bases left unmatched: 4. CDR3 protein: CASSPPVGTAGNTIYF. DNA of the CDR3: TGTGCCAGCTCACCACCGGTGGGGACAGCTGGAAACACCATATATTTT.

The chain joins TRBV25-1 to TRBJ2-5; 14 positions agree with TRBD2. With 8 bases clipped from V and 3 bases from J, the junction kept 5 bases outside the gene matches. Germline V gives CDR1 MGHDK, CDR2 SYGVNS. The CDR3 is 15 amino acids. CDR3 coding DNA: TGTGCCAGCTTACGACTAGCGGGAGGGAAAGAGACCCAGTACTTC. Its protein is CASLRLAGGKETQYF. Together with reference TRBV25-1 and TRBJ2-5, the CDR3 gives the full variable domain: EADIYQTPRYLVIGTGKKITLECSQTMGHDKMYWYQQDPGMELHLIHYSYGVNSTEKGDLSSESTVSRIRTEHFPLTLESARPSHTSQYLCASLRLAGGKETQYFGPGTRLLVL.

This rearrangement joins TRBV2 to TRBJ2-7; weak D call: TRBD1 (5 bases). Trimming pared 6 bases from V and 1 base from J, leaving 7 bases between. The CDR3 length is 12 residues. Germline V CDR1 and CDR2: SNHLY, FYNNEI. CDR3 loop: CASRGQSYEQYF. CDR3 DNA sequence: TGTGCCAGCAGAGGACAATCCTACGAGCAGTACTTC.

The V call is TRBV6-5, the J call TRBJ2-7; 8 bases align to TRBD1. Per germline, CDR1 MNHEY and CDR2 SVGAGI. Trimming took 8 bases from V and 2 from J; bases not matched to a gene: 5. There are 13 residues in the CDR3. The CDR3 region is CASWGQAPYEQYF. In DNA, the CDR3 is TGTGCCAGCTGGGGACAGGCCCCCTACGAGCAGTACTTC.

This chain joins TRBV16 and TRBJ2-1, with a weak D call TRBD2 (5 bases). This CDR3 has 15 residues. The V end was cut by 2 bases, the J end by 2 bases, with 10 bases between. Germline values: CDR1 KGHSY, CDR2 FQNENV. The CDR3 spells CASSQHLATYNEQFF. The CDR3 DNA reads as TGTGCCAGCAGCCAACACCTAGCTACCTACAATGAGCAGTTCTTC.

This clone was detected once. The chain combines TRBV28 with TRBJ2-1; TRBD2 matches at 7 bases. There are 16 residues in the CDR3. Trimming cost V 7 bases and J 1 base; bases outside gene matches: 10. CDR1 and CDR2 (germline): MDHEN, SYDVKM. The CDR3 DNA sequence: TGTGCCAGCAACCTGGAAGCGGGACCTTCCTACAATGAGCAGTTCTTC. Translated: CASNLEAGPSYNEQFF.

This CDR3 reads CASSLAGLGPYNEQFF. The DNA for the CDR3 is TGCGCCAGCAGCTTGGCCGGTCTTGGTCCCTACAATGAGCAGTTCTTC. This chain connects TRBV5-1 to TRBJ2-1, with no clear D. The CDR3 is 16 amino acids. The ends were cut back, 0 bases at V and 2 bases at J, with 12 bases in the middle. CDR1 and CDR2 from the germline V gene are SGHRS and YFSETQ.

The chain combines TRBV5-1 with TRBJ2-7; TRBD2 might be the D (6 bases). V gave up 4 bases and J gave up 2 bases, with 16 bases separating them. Germline V lookup: CDR1 SGHRS, CDR2 YFSETQ. This CDR3 comprises 15 residues. CDR3 in DNA: TGCGCCAGCAGCGCTGGCGGGACGGGAACCTACGAGCAGTACTTC. Protein: CASSAGGTGTYEQYF.

The chain couples TRBV5-4 to TRBJ2-1; 9 bases are a match to TRBD1. The germline V gene encodes CDR1 SGHNT and CDR2 YYREEE (reference sequence). With 2 bases clipped from V and 5 bases from J, the junction kept 5 bases outside the gene matches. The CDR3 sequence is 15 residues long. DNA of the CDR3: TGTGCCAGCAGCTTAGCACAGGGGGCGAACAATGAGCAGTTCTTC. Translation: CASSLAQGANNEQFF.

The V and J genes are TRBV4-1 and TRBJ2-5; D perhaps matches TRBD1 (6 bases). The V end lost 3 bases, the J end lost 2 bases, and 10 bases lay between the germline ends. CDR1 MGHRA and CDR2 YSYEKL come from the germline V gene. This CDR3 is 14 amino acids long. CDR3 loop: CASSHSGAQETQYF. The CDR3 region has the DNA TGCGCCAGCAGCCATTCAGGGGCGCAAGAGACCCAGTACTTC.

The gene calls are TRBV4-1 and TRBJ1-5, with D possibly being TRBD1 (6 bases). V lost 1 base and J 9 bases, leaving 16 bases between the germline ends. This CDR3 comprises 15 residues. From germline, CDR1 is MGHRA and CDR2 YSYEKL. The CDR3 sequence is CASSQGLAGDRPQHF. For the CDR3, the DNA is TGCGCCAGCAGCCAAGGGCTGGCAGGGGATCGGCCCCAGCATTTT.

In this sample, this clone turned up many times. The genes are TRBV6-5 and TRBJ2-5; D is perhaps TRBD1 (5 bases). V lost 5 bases to trimming and J lost 3 bases, with 10 bases between them. Germline CDR1 reads MNHEY; CDR2 reads SVGAGI. This CDR3 is built from 13 residues. The CDR3 DNA reads TGTGCCAGCAGTACACAGGTAAAAGAGACCCAGTACTTC. It translates to CASSTQVKETQYF.

The chain carries TRBV15 and TRBJ1-2; D perhaps matches TRBD1 (6 bases). Trimming stripped 1 base from V and 4 bases from J, with 13 bases between. Per the germline V gene, CDR1 is LNHNV and CDR2 is YYDKDF (reference sequence). This CDR3 is built from 15 residues. The chain's CDR3 is CATSRGGGAGYGYTF. CDR3 bases: TGTGCCACCAGCAGAGGGGGGGGCGCCGGCTATGGCTACACCTTC.

The V and J genes are TRBV19 and TRBJ1-2, with 7 bases fitting TRBD1. The germline V gene has CDR1 LNHDA and CDR2 SQIVND (reference sequence). Trimming at V came to 11 bases and at J to 5 bases, leaving 11 bases not matched to a gene. This CDR3 is built from 13 residues. The CDR3 sequence is CAAQASTGYGYTF. CDR3 sequence (DNA): TGTGCCGCCCAGGCCTCGACAGGGTATGGCTACACCTTC.

The chain links TRBV11-3 to TRBJ2-7; TRBD2 is a possible D gene (6 bases). Germline V lookup: CDR1 SGHNT, CDR2 YENEEA. The CDR3 spans 14 residues. The V end lost 1 base, the J end lost 2 bases, and 9 bases lay between the germline ends. The CDR3 loop reads CASSLGRGPYEQYF. The CDR3 region has the DNA TGTGCCAGCAGCTTAGGGCGGGGCCCCTACGAGCAGTACTTC. The entire variable domain, with the rest obtained from reference TRBV11-3 and TRBJ2-7, is as follows: EAGVVQSPRYKIIEKKQPVAFWCNPISGHNTLYWYLQNLGQGPELLIRYENEEAVDDSQLPKDRFSAERLKGVDSTLKIQPAELGDSAVYLCASSLGRGPYEQYFGPGTRLTVT.

V is TRBV2 and J is TRBJ2-5, with D tentatively TRBD2 (6 bases). Trimming removed 6 bases from V and 3 bases from J, with 17 bases in between. This CDR3 is built from 15 residues. Germline assignment: CDR1 SNHLY and CDR2 FYNNEI. CDR3 residues: CASRDLGGEEETQYF. Written as DNA, the CDR3 is TGTGCCAGCAGAGACTTAGGCGGGGAGGAAGAGACCCAGTACTTC.

The chain recombines TRBV2 with TRBJ2-3, with TRBD2 identical over 9 bases. Unmatched junction bases numbered 10, after V lost 7 bases and J lost 2 bases. The CDR3 is made up of 16 amino acids. Germline CDR1 is SNHLY and CDR2 is FYNNEI. Written as DNA, the CDR3 is TGTGCCAGCAACGCGCTAGCGGGACTTTTCACAGATACGCAGTATTTT. Translated: CASNALAGLFTDTQYF.